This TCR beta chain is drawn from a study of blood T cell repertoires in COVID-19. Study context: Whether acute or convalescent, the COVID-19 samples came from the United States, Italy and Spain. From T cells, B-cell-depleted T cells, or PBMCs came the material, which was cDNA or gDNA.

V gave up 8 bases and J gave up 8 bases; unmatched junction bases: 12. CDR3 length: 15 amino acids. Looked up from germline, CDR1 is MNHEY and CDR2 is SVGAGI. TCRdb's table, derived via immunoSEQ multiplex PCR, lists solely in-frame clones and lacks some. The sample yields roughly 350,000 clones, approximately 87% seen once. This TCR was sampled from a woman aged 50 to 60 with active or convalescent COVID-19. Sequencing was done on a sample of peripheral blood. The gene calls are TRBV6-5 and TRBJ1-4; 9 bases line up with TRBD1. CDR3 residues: CASGQLGTGREKLFF. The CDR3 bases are TGTGCCAGCGGCCAACTAGGGACAGGGAGGGAAAAACTGTTTTTT.